This T cell receptor beta chain was recorded in a study of blood T cell repertoires in COVID-19 (dated by TCRdb to 2019 to 2021). Context from the whole study: The collaborator samples originated in the United States, Italy and Spain and spanned the acute and convalescent phases of COVID-19. The repertoires were made available in a free public database intended to serve as a resource for research on the immune response to SARS-CoV-2. The prospective study material was composed of cDNA or gDNA derived from T cells, B-cell-depleted T cells, or PBMCs. The dataset comprised deeply sampled blood TCRbeta repertoires from subjects exposed to, actively infected with, or recovered from COVID-19. HLA class I and class II types, where available, came from metadata supplied by the sample provider rather than from assay-based typing. Sample metadata almost always included a de-identified subject ID, COVID-19 status, age in years and sex. Samples were obtained from the ongoing ImmuneRACE study (first 160 participants) and from 1,000 to 1,500 subjects provided by 6 global collaborators. The full study reports these points: Clinical and demographic metadata were provided uncurated, with the amount varying by source and participant.

In the prospective study, participants were about 18 to 100 years old, resided in fewer than 25 geographic areas of the United States, and were enrolled through a virtual design. To assign participants to cohorts, the prospective study relied on clinical history that participants themselves reported in a screening survey and a study questionnaire. In the prospective study, mobile phlebotomists collected whole blood, serum and a nasopharyngeal or oropharyngeal swab from each participant. Over a 2-month period, participants in the prospective study had the option of providing additional blood draws and questionnaires. Before DNA extraction, prospective study blood samples were shipped either frozen or at room temperature. Points on this clone: No cognate antigen has been identified for it. The sample holds no much larger clone one base away, and base qualities are not on file.

The CDR3 runs 12 residues from the cysteine to the phenylalanine. Solely the CDR3 DNA is kept, with 36 bases framed from the first base. Cut back by 8 bases and 1 base, the V and J ends lie 9 bases apart. Looking up the germline V gene yields CDR1 MDHEN and CDR2 SYDVKM. TCRbeta CDR3 regions were amplified from genomic DNA using the immunoSEQ Assay, a bias-controlled multiplex PCR. As for the authors' bioinformatics: The number of nucleated cells in each sample was estimated from the amplification of reference gene primers within the assay. Sequence reads were collapsed and filtered to measure the absolute abundance of every unique TCRbeta CDR3 rearrangement. For each sample, productive Simpson clonality was calculated as the square root of Simpson's diversity index over productive rearrangements. TCRdb obtained this table from immuneACCESS and retained in-frame rearrangements with V and J assigned. These tables miss some clones; where compared with another copy, unresolved V genes account for less than half of the shortfall, and the remainder is unexplained. V and J calls and clone size come straight from that table; D and trimming were deduced from the DNA. The sample table holds 250,000 or so clones, of which 75% to 90% were seen once. Clones ranked in the top ten supply roughly 4.3% of the sample.

Sequencing used PBMCs or T cells enriched from blood (not recorded which). In this chain, TRBV28 is recombined with TRBJ2-7, with no confident D gene call. The TCR comes from a woman in her twenties or thirties with acute COVID-19. The base sequence is TGTGCCAGCGCGATGAATTCCTACGAGCAGTACTTC. This yields the protein CASAMNSYEQYF.